This T cell receptor (beta chain) was identified in a study of T-cell memory formation after mild COVID-19. CDR1 is DFQATT, CDR2 SNEGSKA, per germline (reference sequence). Trimming removed 4 bases at V and 3 bases at J, with 16 bases between. The CDR3 is 15 amino acids. TCRdb re-called the 5' RACE reads through MiXCR, storing one row per CDR3 protein. The top ten hold about 22% of the sample, which has about 360,000 distinct CDR3 sequences, over 13% seen once. Many counts were recorded for this clonotype. This sequence originates from a young man who had mild COVID-19 (a few samples of this study predate the infection). Cell type and time point are not known. Sequencing was performed on PBMCs or a T cell subset sorted from them (not recorded which). The chain combines TRBV20-1 with TRBJ1-5; D not resolved. The CDR3 loop reads CSATQRAEPNQPQHF. Here the CDR3 DNA reads TGCAGTGCTACCCAACGGGCAGAACCCAATCAGCCCCAGCATTTT.